Listed here is a single TCR beta chain. The sample comes from a study of blood T cell repertoires in COVID-19. Trimming removed 3 bases at V and 7 bases at J, with 16 bases between. The CDR3 sequence is 15 residues long. The germline V gene has CDR1 LGHNA and CDR2 YNFKEQ. Clones were read by immunoSEQ multiplex PCR, and TCRdb kept only the in-frame ones, dropping some. The sample yields roughly 120,000 clones, just over 75% seen once. The rearrangement joins TRBV4-2 to TRBJ1-5; the D is unclear. This sequence was found in a woman at least 80 years old with acute or convalescent COVID-19. The sequenced sample consisted of peripheral blood. CDR3 amino acids: CASSHPSPPGQPQHF. The DNA of the CDR3 is TGTGCCAGCAGCCACCCTTCCCCCCCGGGGCAGCCCCAGCATTTT.